This T cell receptor beta chain is drawn from a study of vaccination and CD4 T cells after COVID-19. For the study at large: Cultures that served as controls received a CEFX pool, an HIV-1 Nef pool, or no peptide. The study's findings and limits: In median terms, SARS-CoV-2-reactive clonotypes went from about 20 to 38, a nonsignificant rise.

Sequence data for DNA of cultured CD4+ T cells were generated by the Oncomine TCR Beta short-read assay. TCRdb reprocessed the PCR reads via MiXCR and lists one record per CDR3 protein. The sample has roughly 11,000 distinct CDR3 sequences; about 47% are singletons. The table lists this clonotype with a few counts. Its antigen is undetermined. V lost 8 bases, J lost 0 bases, and 13 bases lay in between. The CDR3 is 14 residues long. CDR1 is SGHNT, CDR2 YENEEA, per germline. Documented treatment: approximately nine-day PBMC culture with coronavirus spike peptide pools or control peptides (ViraFEST assay).

The rearrangement links TRBV11-3 to TRBJ1-2; D uncertain. Sequencing input: CD4+ T cells from blood, cultured in vitro. This receptor was identified in a human donor who had recovered from COVID-19. The CDR3 nucleotides are TGTGCCAGCGCCCCCTGGGGAGCTAACTATGGCTACACCTTC. It encodes CASAPWGANYGYTF.